This T cell receptor (beta chain) was identified during a study of blood T cell repertoires in COVID-19. Study summary: Donors in the United States, Italy and Spain gave samples during acute or convalescent COVID-19.

Germline assignment: CDR1 LGHDT and CDR2 YNNKEL (reference sequence). The ends were cut back, 2 bases at V and 2 bases at J, with 12 bases in the middle. This CDR3 region has 16 residues. Some clones are missing from TCRdb's copy, which holds only in-frame ones; the method was immunoSEQ multiplex PCR. The data hold approximately 530,000 clones, with roughly 89% observed a single time. The clonotype comes from a woman aged 45 to 65 with COVID-19, enrolled during active disease. Sequenced: peripheral blood. The chain links TRBV3-1 (or the pseudogene TRBV3-2) to TRBJ2-2; possible D gene TRBD2, 6 bases. CDR3 coding DNA: TGTGCCAGCAGCCAACCTGGACTATCAAACACCGGGGAGCTGTTTTTT. Translating gives CASSQPGLSNTGELFF.